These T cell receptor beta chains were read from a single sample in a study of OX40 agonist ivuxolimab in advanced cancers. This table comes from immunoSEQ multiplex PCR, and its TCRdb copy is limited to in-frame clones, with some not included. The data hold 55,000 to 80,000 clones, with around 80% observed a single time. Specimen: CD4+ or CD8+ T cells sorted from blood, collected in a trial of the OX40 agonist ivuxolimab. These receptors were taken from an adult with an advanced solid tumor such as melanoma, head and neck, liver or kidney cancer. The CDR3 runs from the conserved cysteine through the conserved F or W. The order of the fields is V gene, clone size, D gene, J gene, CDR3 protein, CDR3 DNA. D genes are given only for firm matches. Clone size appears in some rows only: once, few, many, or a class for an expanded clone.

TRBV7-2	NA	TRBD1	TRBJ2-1	CASSARQGRTYNEQFF	TGTGCCAGCAGCGCTCGACAGGGGAGGACTTACAATGAGCAGTTCTTC
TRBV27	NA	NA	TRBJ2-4	CASSVDILGDIQYF	TGTGCCAGCAGTGTGGACATCCTGGGGGACATTCAGTACTTC
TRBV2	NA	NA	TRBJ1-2	CASIEGLFGYTF	TGTGCCAGCATTGAGGGGTTATTTGGCTACACCTTC
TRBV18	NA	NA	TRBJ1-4	CASSPPNLPGEKLFF	TGTGCCAGCTCACCCCCGAACCTACCAGGTGAAAAACTGTTTTTT
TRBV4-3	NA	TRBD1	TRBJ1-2	CASSQYTGTGGFSGYGYTF	TGCGCCAGCAGCCAGTACACCGGGACAGGGGGATTTTCGGGCTATGGCTACACCTTC
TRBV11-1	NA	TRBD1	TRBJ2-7	CASSRQGSYEQYF	TGTGCCAGCAGCCGACAGGGCTCCTACGAGCAGTACTTC
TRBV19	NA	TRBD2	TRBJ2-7	CASGRGVSEQYF	TGTGCCTCCGGGAGGGGGGTGAGCGAGCAGTACTTC
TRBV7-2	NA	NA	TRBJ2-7	CASSFNYEQYF	TGTGCCAGCAGCTTCAACTACGAGCAGTACTTC
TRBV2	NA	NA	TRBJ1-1	CASDPLGTEAFF	TGTGCCAGCGACCCCCTGGGCACTGAAGCTTTCTTT
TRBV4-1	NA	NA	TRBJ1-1	CASSQDTGNTEAFF	TGCGCCAGCAGCCAAGATACCGGAAACACTGAAGCTTTCTTT
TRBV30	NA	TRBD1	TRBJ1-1	CAWGTGIRAFF	TGTGCCTGGGGGACAGGGATTCGAGCTTTCTTT
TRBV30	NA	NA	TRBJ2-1	CAWSGAGEGDEQFF	TGTGCCTGGAGTGGGGCAGGGGAAGGGGATGAGCAGTTCTTC
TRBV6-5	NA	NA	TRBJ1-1	CASSNSLTSEAFF	TGTGCCAGCAGTAACAGCCTCACTAGTGAAGCTTTCTTT
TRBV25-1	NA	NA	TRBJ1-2	CASSDAGTASPGYTF	TGTGCCAGCAGTGATGCAGGGACGGCCTCTCCTGGCTACACCTTC
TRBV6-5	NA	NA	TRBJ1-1	CASRPRTDHTEAFF	TGTGCCAGCAGGCCAAGGACAGATCACACTGAAGCTTTCTTT
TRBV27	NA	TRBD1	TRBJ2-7	CASGTGAYEQYF	TGTGCCAGTGGGACAGGGGCCTACGAGCAGTACTTC
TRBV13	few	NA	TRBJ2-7	CASSPPWGPPYEQYF	TGTGCCAGCAGCCCCCCGTGGGGGCCACCCTACGAGCAGTACTTC
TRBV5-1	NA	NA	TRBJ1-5	CASSLEGQINQPQHF	TGCGCCAGCAGCTTGGAGGGACAAATCAATCAGCCCCAGCATTTT
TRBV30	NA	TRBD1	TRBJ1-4	CAWRRTGPATNEKLFF	TGTGCCTGGAGGCGGACAGGGCCTGCAACTAATGAAAAACTGTTTTTT
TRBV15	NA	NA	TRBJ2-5	CATSREGREETQYF	TGTGCCACCAGCAGAGAGGGTAGGGAGGAGACCCAGTACTTC
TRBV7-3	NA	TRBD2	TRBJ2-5	CASSSGGQETQYF	TGTGCCAGCAGCTCGGGGGGCCAAGAGACCCAGTACTTC
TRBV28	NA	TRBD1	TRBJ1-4	CASSPAWGGGDEKLFF	TGTGCCAGCAGTCCAGCCTGGGGAGGGGGCGATGAAAAACTGTTTTTT
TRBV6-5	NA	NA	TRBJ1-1	CASSYGRILNTEAFF	TGTGCCAGCAGTTACGGTAGGATACTGAACACTGAAGCTTTCTTT
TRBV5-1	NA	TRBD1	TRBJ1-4	CASSSAVTGTASEKLFF	TGCGCCAGCAGCTCGGCGGTTACCGGGACAGCGTCTGAAAAACTGTTTTTT
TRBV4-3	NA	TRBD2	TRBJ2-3	CASSQDPSGRASDTQYF	TGCGCCAGCAGCCAAGATCCCAGCGGGAGGGCCTCAGATACGCAGTATTTT
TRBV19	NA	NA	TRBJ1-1	CASSIDLFGGRTEAFF	TGTGCCAGTAGTATAGATCTTTTCGGGGGCCGGACTGAAGCTTTCTTT
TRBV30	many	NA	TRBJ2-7	CAWSGWDPGEQYF	TGTGCCTGGAGTGGGTGGGATCCTGGGGAGCAGTACTTC